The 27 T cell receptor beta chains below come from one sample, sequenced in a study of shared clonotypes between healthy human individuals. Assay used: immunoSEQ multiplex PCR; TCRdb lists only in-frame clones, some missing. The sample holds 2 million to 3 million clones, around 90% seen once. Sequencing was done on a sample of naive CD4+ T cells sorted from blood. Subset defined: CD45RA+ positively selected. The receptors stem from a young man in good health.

CDR3 nucleotide sequence: TGTGCCAGCAGCTTCGGGTGGATGACAGGGGACCTCACAGATACGCAGTATTTT. Its protein is CASSFGWMTGDLTDTQYF. The chain combines TRBV5-6 with TRBJ2-3; 8 positions agree with TRBD1. After removal of 2 bases from V and 2 bases from J, the junction contained 13 bases not matched to a gene. Germline values: CDR1 SGHDT, CDR2 YYEEEE. The CDR3 is made up of 18 amino acids.

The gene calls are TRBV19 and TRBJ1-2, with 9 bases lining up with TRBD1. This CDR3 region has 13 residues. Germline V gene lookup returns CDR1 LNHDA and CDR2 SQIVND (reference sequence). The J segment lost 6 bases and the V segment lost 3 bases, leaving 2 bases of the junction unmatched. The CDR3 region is CASSITGGDGYTF. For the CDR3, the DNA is TGTGCCAGTAGTATTACAGGGGGCGATGGCTACACCTTC.

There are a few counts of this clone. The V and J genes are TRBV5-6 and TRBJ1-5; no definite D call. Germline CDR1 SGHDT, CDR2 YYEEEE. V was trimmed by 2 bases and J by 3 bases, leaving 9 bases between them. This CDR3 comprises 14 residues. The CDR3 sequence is CASSFGQTNQPQHF. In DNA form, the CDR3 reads TGTGCCAGCAGCTTTGGGCAGACCAATCAGCCCCAGCATTTT.

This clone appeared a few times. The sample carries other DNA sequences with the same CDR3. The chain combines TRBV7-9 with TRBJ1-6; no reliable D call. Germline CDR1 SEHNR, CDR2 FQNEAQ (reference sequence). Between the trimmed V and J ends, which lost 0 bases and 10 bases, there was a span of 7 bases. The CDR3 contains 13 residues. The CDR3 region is CASSLAGGSPLHF. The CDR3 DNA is TGTGCCAGCAGCTTAGCTGGTGGGTCACCCCTCCACTTT.

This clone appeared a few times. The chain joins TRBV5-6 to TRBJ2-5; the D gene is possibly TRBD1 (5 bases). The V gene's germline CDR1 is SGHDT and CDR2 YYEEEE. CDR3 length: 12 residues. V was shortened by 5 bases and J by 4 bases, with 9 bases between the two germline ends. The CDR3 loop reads CASRAGSETQYF. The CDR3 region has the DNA TGTGCCAGCAGAGCAGGGTCAGAGACCCAGTACTTC. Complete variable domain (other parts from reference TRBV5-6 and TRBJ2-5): DAGVTQSPTHLIKTRGQQVTLRCSPKSGHDTVSWYQQALGQGPQFIFQYYEEEERQRGNFPDRFSGHQFPNYSSELNVNALLLGDSALYLCASRAGSETQYFGPGTRLLVL.

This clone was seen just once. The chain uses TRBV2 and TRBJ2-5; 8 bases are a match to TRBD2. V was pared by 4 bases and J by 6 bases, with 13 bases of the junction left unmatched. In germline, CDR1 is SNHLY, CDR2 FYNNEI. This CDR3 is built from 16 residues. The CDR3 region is CASSGSSGGNLKTQYF. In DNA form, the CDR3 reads TGTGCCAGCAGTGGGAGTTCGGGAGGGAACCTGAAGACCCAGTACTTC.

In DNA form, the CDR3 reads TGTGCCAGCAGAGAACAGAACTACGAGCAGTACTTC. This sequence encodes CASREQNYEQYF. This chain uses TRBV28 with TRBJ2-5; D is uncertain. The J call is doubtful: the DNA matches TRBJ2-7 better. The CDR3 runs to 12 residues. Germline V lookup: CDR1 MDHEN, CDR2 SYDVKM.

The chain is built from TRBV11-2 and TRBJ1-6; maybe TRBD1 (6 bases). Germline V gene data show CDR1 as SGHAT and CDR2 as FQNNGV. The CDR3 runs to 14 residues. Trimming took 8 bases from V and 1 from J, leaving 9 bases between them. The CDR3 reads CASSGDSYNSPLHF. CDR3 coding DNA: TGTGCCAGCTCAGGGGATTCCTATAATTCACCCCTCCACTTT. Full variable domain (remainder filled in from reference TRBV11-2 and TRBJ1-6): EAGVAQSPRYKIIEKRQSVAFWCNPISGHATLYWYQQILGQGPKLLIQFQNNGVVDDSQLPKDRFSAERLKGVDSTLKIQPAKLEDSAVYLCASSGDSYNSPLHFGNGTRLTVT.

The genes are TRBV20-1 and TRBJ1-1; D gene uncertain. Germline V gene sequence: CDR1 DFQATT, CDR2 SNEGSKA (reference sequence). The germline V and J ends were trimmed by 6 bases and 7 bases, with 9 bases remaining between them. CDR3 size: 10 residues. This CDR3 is CSAPLIEAFF. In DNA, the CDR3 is TGCAGTGCCCCGCTTATTGAAGCTTTCTTT.

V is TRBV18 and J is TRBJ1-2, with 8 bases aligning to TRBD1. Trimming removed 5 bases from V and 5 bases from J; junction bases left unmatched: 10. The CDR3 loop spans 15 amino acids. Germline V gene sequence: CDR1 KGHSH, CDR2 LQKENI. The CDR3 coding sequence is TGTGCCAGCTCATCTGCGTCGGACAGGGTGTATGGCTACACCTTC. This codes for CASSSASDRVYGYTF.

The CDR3: CASRGDRWGNQPQHF. The CDR3 DNA reads TGTGCCAGCAGGGGGGACAGGTGGGGCAATCAGCCCCAGCATTTT. This chain joins TRBV2 and TRBJ1-5; TRBD1 matches at 8 bases. Germline assignment: CDR1 SNHLY and CDR2 FYNNEI. After removal of 6 bases from V and 2 bases from J, the junction contained 6 bases not matched to a gene. CDR3 length equals 15 residues.

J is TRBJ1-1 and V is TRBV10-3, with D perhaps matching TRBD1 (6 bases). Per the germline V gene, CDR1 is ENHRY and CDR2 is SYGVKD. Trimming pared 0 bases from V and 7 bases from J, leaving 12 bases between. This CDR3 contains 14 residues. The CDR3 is CAISESGGNVEAFF. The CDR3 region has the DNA TGTGCCATCAGTGAGTCAGGGGGGAACGTTGAAGCTTTCTTT.

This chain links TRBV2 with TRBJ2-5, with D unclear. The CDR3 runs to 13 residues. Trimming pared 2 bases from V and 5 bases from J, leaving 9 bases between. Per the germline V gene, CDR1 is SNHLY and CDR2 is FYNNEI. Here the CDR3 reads CASSELTPETQYF. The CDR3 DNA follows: TGTGCCAGCAGTGAATTGACCCCGGAGACCCAGTACTTC.

In DNA form, the CDR3 reads TGTGCCAGCAGTGTTCGTGATTCACCCCTCCACTTT. Encoded protein: CASSVRDSPLHF. This chain uses TRBV6-4 with TRBJ1-6; D call uncertain. Trimming stripped 4 bases from V and 8 bases from J, with 6 bases between. The CDR3 covers 12 residues. Germline CDR1 is MRHNA and CDR2 is SNTAGT.

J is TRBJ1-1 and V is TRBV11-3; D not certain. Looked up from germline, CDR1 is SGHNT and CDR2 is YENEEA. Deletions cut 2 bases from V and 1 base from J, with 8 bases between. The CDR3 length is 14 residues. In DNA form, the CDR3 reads TGTGCCAGCAGCTTAAAGGGTACGAACACTGAAGCTTTCTTT. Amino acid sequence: CASSLKGTNTEAFF.

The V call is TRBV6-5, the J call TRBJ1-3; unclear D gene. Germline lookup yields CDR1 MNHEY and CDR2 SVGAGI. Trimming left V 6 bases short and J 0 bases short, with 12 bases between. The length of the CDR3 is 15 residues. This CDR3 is CASSYFAHSGNTIYF. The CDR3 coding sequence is TGTGCCAGCAGCTATTTTGCCCACTCTGGAAACACCATATATTTT.

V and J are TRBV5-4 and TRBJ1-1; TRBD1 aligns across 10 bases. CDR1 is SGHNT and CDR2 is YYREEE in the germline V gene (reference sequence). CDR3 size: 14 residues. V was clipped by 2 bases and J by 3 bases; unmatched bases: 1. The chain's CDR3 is CASSFDRGHTEAFF. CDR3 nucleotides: TGTGCCAGCAGCTTCGACAGGGGGCACACTGAAGCTTTCTTT. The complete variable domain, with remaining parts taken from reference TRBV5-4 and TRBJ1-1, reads ETGVTQSPTHLIKTRGQQVTLRCSSQSGHNTVSWYQQALGQGPQFIFQYYREEENGRGNFPPRFSGLQFPNYSSELNVNALELDDSALYLCASSFDRGHTEAFFGQGTRLTVV.

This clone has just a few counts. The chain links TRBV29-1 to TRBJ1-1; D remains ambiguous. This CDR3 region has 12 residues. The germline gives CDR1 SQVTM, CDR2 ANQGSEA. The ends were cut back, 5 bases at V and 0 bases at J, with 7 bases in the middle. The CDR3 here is CSVRHMNTEAFF. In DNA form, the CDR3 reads TGCAGCGTTCGTCATATGAACACTGAAGCTTTCTTT.

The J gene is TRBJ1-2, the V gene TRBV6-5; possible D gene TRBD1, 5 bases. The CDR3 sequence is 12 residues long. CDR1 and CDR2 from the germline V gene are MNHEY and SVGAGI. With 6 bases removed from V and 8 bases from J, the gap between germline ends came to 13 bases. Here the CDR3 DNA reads TGTGCCAGCAGGATGGGGCAGTACGGCTACACCTTC. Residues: CASRMGQYGYTF.

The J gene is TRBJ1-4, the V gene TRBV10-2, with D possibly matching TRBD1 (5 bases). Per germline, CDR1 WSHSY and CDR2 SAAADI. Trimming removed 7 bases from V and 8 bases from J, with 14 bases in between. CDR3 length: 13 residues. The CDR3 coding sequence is TGCGCCAGCACGTGGCAGGGTAGCGAAAAACTGTTTTTT. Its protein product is CASTWQGSEKLFF.

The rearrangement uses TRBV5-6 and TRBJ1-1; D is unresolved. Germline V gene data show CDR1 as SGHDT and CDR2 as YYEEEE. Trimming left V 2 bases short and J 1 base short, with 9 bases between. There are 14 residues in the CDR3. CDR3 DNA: TGTGCCAGCAGCTTAGGACGCCCGAACACTGAAGCTTTCTTT. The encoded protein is CASSLGRPNTEAFF.

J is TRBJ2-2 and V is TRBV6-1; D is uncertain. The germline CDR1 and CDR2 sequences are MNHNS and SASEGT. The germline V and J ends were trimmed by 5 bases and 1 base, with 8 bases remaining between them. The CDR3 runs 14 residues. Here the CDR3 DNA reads TGTGCCAGCAGTTCTTCAGGGAACACCGGGGAGCTGTTTTTT. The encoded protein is CASSSSGNTGELFF.

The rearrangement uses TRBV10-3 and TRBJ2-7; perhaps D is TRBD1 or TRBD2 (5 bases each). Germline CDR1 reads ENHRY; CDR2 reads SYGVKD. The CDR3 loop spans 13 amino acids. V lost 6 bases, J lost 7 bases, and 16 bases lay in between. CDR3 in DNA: TGTGCCATCAGACCGGGGCCCGAGGGGGAGCAGTACTTC. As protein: CAIRPGPEGEQYF.

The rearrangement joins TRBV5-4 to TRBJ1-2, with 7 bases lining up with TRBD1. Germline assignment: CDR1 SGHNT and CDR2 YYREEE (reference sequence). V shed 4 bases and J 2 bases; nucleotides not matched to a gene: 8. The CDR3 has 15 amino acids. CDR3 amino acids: CASSAGQKENYGYTF. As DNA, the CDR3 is TGTGCCAGCAGCGCGGGACAGAAAGAAAACTATGGCTACACCTTC.

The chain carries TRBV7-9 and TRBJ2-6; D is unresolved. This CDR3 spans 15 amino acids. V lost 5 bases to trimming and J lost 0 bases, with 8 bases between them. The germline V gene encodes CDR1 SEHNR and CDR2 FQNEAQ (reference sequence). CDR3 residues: CASSHHLSGANVLTF. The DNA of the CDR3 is TGTGCCAGCAGCCACCACCTCTCTGGGGCCAACGTCCTGACTTTC.

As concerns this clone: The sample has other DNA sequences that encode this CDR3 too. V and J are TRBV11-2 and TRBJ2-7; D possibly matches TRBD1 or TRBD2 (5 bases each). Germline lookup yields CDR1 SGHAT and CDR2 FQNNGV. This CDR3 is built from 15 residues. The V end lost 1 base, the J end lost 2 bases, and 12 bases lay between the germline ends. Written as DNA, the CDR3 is TGTGCCAGCAGCTTAGTTGGGGGTTCTCCCTACGAGCAGTACTTC. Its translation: CASSLVGGSPYEQYF.

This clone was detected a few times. The CDR3 loop reads CASRLGGKGNQPQHF. The DNA for the CDR3 is TGTGCCAGCAGACTAGGTGGCAAAGGCAATCAGCCCCAGCATTTT. J is TRBJ1-5 and V is TRBV27; D ambiguous. Germline V gives CDR1 MNHEY, CDR2 SMNVEV (reference sequence). The germline V and J ends were trimmed by 6 bases and 2 bases, with 14 bases remaining between them. The CDR3 totals 15 residues.